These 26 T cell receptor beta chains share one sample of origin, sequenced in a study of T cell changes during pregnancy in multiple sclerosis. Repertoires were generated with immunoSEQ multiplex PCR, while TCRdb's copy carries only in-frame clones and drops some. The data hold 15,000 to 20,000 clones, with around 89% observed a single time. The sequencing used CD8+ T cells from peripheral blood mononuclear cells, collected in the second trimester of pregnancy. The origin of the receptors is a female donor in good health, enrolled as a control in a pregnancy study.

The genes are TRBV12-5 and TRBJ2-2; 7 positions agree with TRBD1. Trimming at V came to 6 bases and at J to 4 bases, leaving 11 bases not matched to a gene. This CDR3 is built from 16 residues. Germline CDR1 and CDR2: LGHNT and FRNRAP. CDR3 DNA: TGTGCTAGTGGCCCCCCCGGGACAGTAACCACCGGGGAGCTGTTTTTT. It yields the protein CASGPPGTVTTGELFF. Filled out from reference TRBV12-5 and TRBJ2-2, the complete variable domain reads DARVTQTPRHKVTEMGQEVTMRCQPILGHNTVFWYRQTMMQGLELLAYFRNRAPLDDSGMPKDRFSAEMPDATLATLKIQPSEPRDSAVYFCASGPPGTVTTGELFFGEGSRLTVL.

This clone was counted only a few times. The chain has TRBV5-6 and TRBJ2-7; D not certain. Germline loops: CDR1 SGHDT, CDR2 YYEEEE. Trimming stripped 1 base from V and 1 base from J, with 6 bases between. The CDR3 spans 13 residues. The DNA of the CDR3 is TGTGCCAGCAGCTTGCTTACTTCCTACGAGCAGTACTTC. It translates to CASSLLTSYEQYF.

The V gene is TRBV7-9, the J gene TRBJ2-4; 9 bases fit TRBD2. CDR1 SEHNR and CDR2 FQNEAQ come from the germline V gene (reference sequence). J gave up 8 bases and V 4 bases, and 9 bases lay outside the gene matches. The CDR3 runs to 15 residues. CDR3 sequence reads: CASSSMAGGPDIQYF. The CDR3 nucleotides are TGTGCCAGCAGCTCTATGGCGGGAGGGCCGGACATTCAGTACTTC.

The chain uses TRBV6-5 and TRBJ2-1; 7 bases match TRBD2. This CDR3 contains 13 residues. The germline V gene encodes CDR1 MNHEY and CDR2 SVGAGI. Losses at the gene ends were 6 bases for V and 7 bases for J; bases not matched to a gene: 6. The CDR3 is CASRAGYNNEQFF. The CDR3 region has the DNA TGTGCCAGCAGAGCGGGATATAATAATGAGCAGTTCTTC.

CDR3 in DNA: TGCGCCAGCAGCCCCCAGGGGGCTTCGAACACTGAAGCTTTCTTT. This gives the protein CASSPQGASNTEAFF. The chain combines TRBV5-1 with TRBJ1-1, with 8 bases that match TRBD1. Losses at the gene ends were 4 bases for V and 1 base for J; bases not matched to a gene: 6. The germline CDR1 and CDR2 sequences are SGHRS and YFSETQ. The CDR3 is 15 residues long. Complete variable domain (other parts from reference TRBV5-1 and TRBJ1-1): KAGVTQTPRYLIKTRGQQVTLSCSPISGHRSVSWYQQTPGQGLQFLFEYFSETQRNKGNFPGRFSGRQFSNSRSEMNVSTLELGDSALYLCASSPQGASNTEAFFGQGTRLTVV.

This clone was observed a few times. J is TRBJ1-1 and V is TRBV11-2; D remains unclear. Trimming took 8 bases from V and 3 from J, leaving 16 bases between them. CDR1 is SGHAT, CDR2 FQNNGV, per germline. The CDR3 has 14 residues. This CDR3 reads CASSIRPGHTEAFF. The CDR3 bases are TGTGCCAGCTCTATCCGTCCAGGTCACACTGAAGCTTTCTTT. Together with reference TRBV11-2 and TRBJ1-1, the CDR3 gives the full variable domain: EAGVAQSPRYKIIEKRQSVAFWCNPISGHATLYWYQQILGQGPKLLIQFQNNGVVDDSQLPKDRFSAERLKGVDSTLKIQPAKLEDSAVYLCASSIRPGHTEAFFGQGTRLTVV.

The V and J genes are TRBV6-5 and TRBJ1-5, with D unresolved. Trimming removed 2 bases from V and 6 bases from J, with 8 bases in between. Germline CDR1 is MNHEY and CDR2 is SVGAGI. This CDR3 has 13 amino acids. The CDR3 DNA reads TGTGCCAGCAGTTACCAGCCAGGTCAGCCCCAGCATTTT. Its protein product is CASSYQPGQPQHF.

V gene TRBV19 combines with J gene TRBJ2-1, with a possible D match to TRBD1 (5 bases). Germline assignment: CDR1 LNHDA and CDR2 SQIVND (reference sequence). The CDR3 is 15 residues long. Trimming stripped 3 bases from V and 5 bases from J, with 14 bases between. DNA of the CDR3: TGTGCCAGTAGTATGGTGGGGCAGGCGAACAATGAGCAGTTCTTC. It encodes CASSMVGQANNEQFF. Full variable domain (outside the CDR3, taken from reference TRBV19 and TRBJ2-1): DGGITQSPKYLFRKEGQNVTLSCEQNLNHDAMYWYRQDPGQGLRLIYYSQIVNDFQKGDIAEGYSVSREKKESFPLTVTSAQKNPTAFYLCASSMVGQANNEQFFGPGTRLTVL.

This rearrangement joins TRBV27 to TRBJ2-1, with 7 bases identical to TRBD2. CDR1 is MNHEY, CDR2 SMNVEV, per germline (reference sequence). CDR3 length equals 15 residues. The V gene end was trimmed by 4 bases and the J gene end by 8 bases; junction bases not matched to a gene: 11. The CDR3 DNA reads TGTGCCAGCAGTTCCAAGGGTATGGGAGGGGATGAGCAGTTCTTC. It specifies CASSSKGMGGDEQFF.

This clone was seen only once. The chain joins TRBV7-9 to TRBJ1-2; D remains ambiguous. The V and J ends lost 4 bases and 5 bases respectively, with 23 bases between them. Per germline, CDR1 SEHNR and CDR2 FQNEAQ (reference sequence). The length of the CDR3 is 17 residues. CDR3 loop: CASSSPQRTREPYGYTF. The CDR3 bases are TGTGCCAGCAGCTCGCCCCAACGCACCCGGGAACCTTATGGCTACACCTTC.

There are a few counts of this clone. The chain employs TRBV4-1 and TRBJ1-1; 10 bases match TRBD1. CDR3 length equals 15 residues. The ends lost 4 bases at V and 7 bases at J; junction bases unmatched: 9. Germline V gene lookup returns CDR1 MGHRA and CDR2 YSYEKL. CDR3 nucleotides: TGCGCCAGCAGCCTCCCAGGGACAGGGGAACTTGAAGCTTTCTTT. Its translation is CASSLPGTGELEAFF.

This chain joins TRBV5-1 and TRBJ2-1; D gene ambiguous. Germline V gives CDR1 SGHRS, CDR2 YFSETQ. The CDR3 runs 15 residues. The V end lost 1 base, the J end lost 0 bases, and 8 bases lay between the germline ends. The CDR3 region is CASSLPSSSYNEQFF. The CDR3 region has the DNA TGCGCCAGCAGCTTGCCTTCTTCCTCCTACAATGAGCAGTTCTTC.

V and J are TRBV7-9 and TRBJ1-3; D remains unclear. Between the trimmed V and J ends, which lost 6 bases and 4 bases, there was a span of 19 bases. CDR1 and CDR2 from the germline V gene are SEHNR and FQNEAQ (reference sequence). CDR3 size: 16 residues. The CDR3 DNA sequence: TGTGCCAGCAGGGACGGTTCGGGATCTACAGGAAACACCATATATTTT. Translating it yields CASRDGSGSTGNTIYF.

The CDR3 is CAISVDRVHTGELFF. CDR3 nucleotides: TGTGCCATCAGTGTCGACAGGGTCCACACCGGGGAGCTGTTTTTT. The gene calls are TRBV10-3 and TRBJ2-2; 7 nucleotides align to TRBD1. With 4 bases clipped from V and 3 bases from J, the junction kept 5 bases outside the gene matches. The germline gives CDR1 ENHRY, CDR2 SYGVKD. The CDR3 sequence is 15 residues long.

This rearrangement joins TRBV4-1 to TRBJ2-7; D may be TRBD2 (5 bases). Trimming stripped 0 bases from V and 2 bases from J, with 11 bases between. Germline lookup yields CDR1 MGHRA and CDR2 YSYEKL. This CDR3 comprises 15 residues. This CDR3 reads CASSQDWPGAYEQYF. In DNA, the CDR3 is TGCGCCAGCAGCCAAGATTGGCCCGGGGCCTACGAGCAGTACTTC.

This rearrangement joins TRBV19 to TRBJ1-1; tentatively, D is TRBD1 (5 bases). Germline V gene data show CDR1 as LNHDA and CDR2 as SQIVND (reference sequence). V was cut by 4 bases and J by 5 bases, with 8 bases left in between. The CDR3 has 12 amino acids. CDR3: CASSTGSTEAFF. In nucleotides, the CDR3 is TGTGCCAGTAGTACAGGGTCTACTGAAGCTTTCTTT.

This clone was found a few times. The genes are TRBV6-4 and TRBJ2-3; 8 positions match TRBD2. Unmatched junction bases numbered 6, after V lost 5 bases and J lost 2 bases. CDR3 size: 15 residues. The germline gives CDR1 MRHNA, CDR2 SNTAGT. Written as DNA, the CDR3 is TGTGCCAGCAGTCCTTCGGGGGGGAACACAGATACGCAGTATTTT. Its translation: CASSPSGGNTDTQYF.

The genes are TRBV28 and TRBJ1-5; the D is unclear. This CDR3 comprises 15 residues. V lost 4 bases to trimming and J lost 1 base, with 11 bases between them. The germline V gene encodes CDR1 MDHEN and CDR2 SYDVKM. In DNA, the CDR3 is TGTGCCAGCAGTTCGCGGTACCTGAGCAATCAGCCCCAGCATTTT. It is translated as CASSSRYLSNQPQHF.

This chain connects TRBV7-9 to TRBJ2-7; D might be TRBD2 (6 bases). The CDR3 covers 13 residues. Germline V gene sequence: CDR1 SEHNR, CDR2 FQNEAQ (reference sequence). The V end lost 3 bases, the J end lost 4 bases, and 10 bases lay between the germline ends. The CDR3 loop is CASSFSRDYEQYF. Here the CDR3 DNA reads TGTGCCAGCAGCTTCTCGCGGGATTACGAGCAGTACTTC.

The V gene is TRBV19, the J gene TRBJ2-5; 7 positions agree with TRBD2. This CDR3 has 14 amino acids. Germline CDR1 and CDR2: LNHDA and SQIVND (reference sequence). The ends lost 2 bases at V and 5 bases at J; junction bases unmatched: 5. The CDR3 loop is CASSISTSEETQYF. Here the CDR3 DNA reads TGTGCCAGTAGTATAAGTACTAGCGAGGAGACCCAGTACTTC.

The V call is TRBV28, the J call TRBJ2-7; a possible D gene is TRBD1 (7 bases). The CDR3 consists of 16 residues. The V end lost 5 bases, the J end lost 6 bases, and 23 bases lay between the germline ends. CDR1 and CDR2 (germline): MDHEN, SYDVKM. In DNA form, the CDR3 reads TGTGCCAGCAGTGGGGGGCAGGGAGAAGGGGGCCCCGAGCAGTACTTC. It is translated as CASSGGQGEGGPEQYF.

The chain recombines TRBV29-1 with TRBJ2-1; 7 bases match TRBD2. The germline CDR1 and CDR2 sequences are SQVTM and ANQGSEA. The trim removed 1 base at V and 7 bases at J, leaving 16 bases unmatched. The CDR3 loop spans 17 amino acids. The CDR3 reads CSVEVRGRGRVENEQFF. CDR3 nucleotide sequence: TGCAGCGTTGAAGTGAGGGGACGAGGGAGGGTGGAGAATGAGCAGTTCTTC.

The CDR3 loop reads CASSQEFGLNTEAFF. The DNA of the CDR3 is TGCGCCAGCAGCCAAGAATTCGGTCTGAACACTGAAGCTTTCTTT. This chain joins TRBV4-1 and TRBJ1-1; D remains unclear. Germline loops: CDR1 MGHRA, CDR2 YSYEKL. The V end lost 0 bases, the J end lost 0 bases, and 8 bases lay between the germline ends. CDR3 length equals 15 residues.

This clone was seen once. CDR3 protein: CASSEEERAPYNEQFF. The CDR3 DNA is TGTGCCAGCAGTGAAGAGGAGCGGGCCCCCTACAATGAGCAGTTCTTC. The chain has TRBV6-4 and TRBJ2-1, with D possibly matching TRBD2 (6 bases). Trimming removed 3 bases from V and 2 bases from J, with 14 bases in between. The germline V gene encodes CDR1 MRHNA and CDR2 SNTAGT. The CDR3 contains 16 residues.

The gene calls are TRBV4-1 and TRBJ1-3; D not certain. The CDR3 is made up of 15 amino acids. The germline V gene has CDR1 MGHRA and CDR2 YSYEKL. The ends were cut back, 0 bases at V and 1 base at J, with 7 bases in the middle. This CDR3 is CASSQDPSSGNTIYF. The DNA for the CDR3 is TGCGCCAGCAGCCAAGATCCCAGTTCTGGAAACACCATATATTTT.

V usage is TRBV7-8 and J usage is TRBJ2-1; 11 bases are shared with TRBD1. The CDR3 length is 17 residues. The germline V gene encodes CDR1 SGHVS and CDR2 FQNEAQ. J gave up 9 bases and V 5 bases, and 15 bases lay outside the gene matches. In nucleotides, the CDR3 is TGTGCCAGCAGCCCACGCCGGGGGACAGGGGGGACCAGTGAGCAGTTCTTC. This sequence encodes CASSPRRGTGGTSEQFF.